This TCR beta chain derives from a study of shared clonotypes between healthy human individuals. The germline V and J ends were trimmed by 4 bases and 5 bases, with 26 bases remaining between them. CDR1 and CDR2 (germline): MDHEN, SYDVKM. CDR3 length: 18 residues. The table came from immunoSEQ multiplex PCR; TCRdb's copy has only in-frame clones and leaves some out. Here the sample spans hundreds of thousands of clones, around 72% being singletons. This clone was observed a handful of times. Sequences were obtained from memory CD4+ T cells sorted from blood. Subset of the sample: CD45RA-negative fraction. The sequence came from a man aged 30 to 45 in good health. The chain has TRBV28 and TRBJ1-2, with D tentatively TRBD1 (6 bases). The DNA for the CDR3 is TGTGCCAGCAGTTCATCAGGGGTAGGGTGGCAAATTTCTTATGGCTACACCTTC. As protein: CASSSSGVGWQISYGYTF.